The 21 T cell receptor beta chains listed next were all sequenced from one sample in a study of Ad26.COV2.S vaccination and SARS-CoV-2 variants. TCRdb's copy holds only in-frame clones and misses some; the assay was immunoSEQ multiplex PCR. Here the sample spans around 370,000 clones, roughly 94% being singletons. The sample was peripheral blood, taken after recovery from COVID-19. All receptors come from a human donor who had recovered from COVID-19.

V usage is TRBV5-5 and J usage is TRBJ2-2, with D possibly TRBD2 on 5 matching bases. Per germline, CDR1 SGHKS and CDR2 YYEKEE (reference sequence). The length of the CDR3 is 15 residues. The V end lost 0 bases, the J end lost 5 bases, and 11 bases lay between the germline ends. The CDR3 coding sequence is TGTGCCAGCAGCTTGGTGAGCACGGGGACCGGGGAGCTGTTTTTT. Translation: CASSLVSTGTGELFF.

Concerning this clone itself: At one of its ends the junction is not consistent with the germline gene, which may arise from a read error. The chain couples TRBV10-2 to TRBJ2-5; D not certain. The CDR3 covers 12 residues. Germline CDR1 and CDR2: WSHSY and SAAADI. Here the CDR3 DNA reads TGCGCCAGCAGAGAGTACCAAGAGACCCAGTACTTC. Its translation: CASREYQETQYF.

This chain links TRBV11-3 with TRBJ2-1; 7 bases align to TRBD2. This CDR3 region has 15 residues. V shed 1 base and J 7 bases; nucleotides not matched to a gene: 7. Germline lookup yields CDR1 SGHNT and CDR2 YENEEA. The DNA of the CDR3 is TGTGCCAGCAGCTTAGCCCCCTGGGGGGGGAATGAGCAGTTCTTC. Amino acid sequence: CASSLAPWGGNEQFF.

The CDR3, as DNA: TGTGCCAGCACCAGGACAGCCGTATCCTACGAGCAGTACTTC. Residues: CASTRTAVSYEQYF. The chain uses TRBV9 and TRBJ2-7; a weak D match, TRBD1 (6 bases). The CDR3 loop spans 14 amino acids. Trimming shortened V by 6 bases and J by 1 base, and 14 bases separated the two germline ends. Per germline, CDR1 SGDLS and CDR2 YYNGEE.

The rearrangement uses TRBV5-1 and TRBJ1-2; D unresolved. Per the germline V gene, CDR1 is SGHRS and CDR2 is YFSETQ. CDR3 length equals 14 residues. V was trimmed by 0 bases and J by 6 bases, leaving 12 bases between them. In nucleotides, the CDR3 is TGCGCCAGCAGCTTGGTAGGTCAGTTCGATGGCTACACCTTC. It is translated as CASSLVGQFDGYTF. The full variable domain, with the rest looked up from reference TRBV5-1 and TRBJ1-2, is KAGVTQTPRYLIKTRGQQVTLSCSPISGHRSVSWYQQTPGQGLQFLFEYFSETQRNKGNFPGRFSGRQFSNSRSEMNVSTLELGDSALYLCASSLVGQFDGYTFGSGTRLTVV.

The chain joins TRBV6-2 or TRBV6-3 to TRBJ1-6, with D possibly being TRBD1 (5 bases). The CDR3 sequence is 11 residues long. With 4 bases removed from V and 14 bases from J, the gap between germline ends came to 9 bases. Germline-derived CDR1 and CDR2 are MNHEY and SVGEGT. CDR3 protein: CASSSLGALHF. The CDR3 DNA is TGTGCCAGCAGTTCGCTAGGGGCCCTCCACTTT.

This clone was detected only once. The chain is built from TRBV6-2 or TRBV6-3 and TRBJ1-1, with a weak D call TRBD1 (6 bases). This CDR3 has 15 residues. Deletions cut 5 bases from V and 1 base from J, with 14 bases between. CDR1 is MNHEY, CDR2 SVGEGT, per germline. CDR3 loop: CASSPELTGNTEAFF. The CDR3, as DNA: TGTGCCAGCAGTCCCGAATTGACAGGGAACACTGAAGCTTTCTTT.

The gene calls are TRBV25-1 and TRBJ1-2, with 7 bases that match TRBD1. J gave up 6 bases and V 0 bases, and 7 bases lay outside the gene matches. The CDR3 runs to 15 residues. Germline assignment: CDR1 MGHDK and CDR2 SYGVNS. The CDR3 bases are TGTGCCAGCAGTGAATATGGAACAGGGGCCCATGGCTACACCTTC. Amino acid sequence: CASSEYGTGAHGYTF.

CDR3 region: CASSGGLEGTVPLGYTF. Here the CDR3 DNA reads TGTGCCAGCAGCGGGGGGCTCGAGGGGACAGTCCCTCTAGGCTACACCTTC. The genes are TRBV9 and TRBJ1-2; 7 positions agree with TRBD1. The trim removed 3 bases at V and 8 bases at J, leaving 19 bases unmatched. CDR1 and CDR2 (germline): SGDLS, YYNGEE. The CDR3 is made up of 17 amino acids. Drawing the rest from reference TRBV9 and TRBJ1-2, the complete variable domain is DSGVTQTPKHLITATGQRVTLRCSPRSGDLSVYWYQQSLDQGLQFLIQYYNGEERAKGNILERFSAQQFPDLHSELNLSSLELGDSALYFCASSGGLEGTVPLGYTFGSGTRLTVV.

This CDR3 reads CASTPGQVLFSGNTIYF. The CDR3 region has the DNA TGTGCCAGTACCCCGGGGCAGGTGCTCTTCTCTGGAAACACCATATATTTT. The rearrangement uses TRBV19 and TRBJ1-3, with D possibly TRBD1 on 5 matching bases. Between the trimmed V and J ends, which lost 7 bases and 0 bases, there was a span of 19 bases. CDR1 is LNHDA, CDR2 SQIVND, per germline (reference sequence). The CDR3 consists of 17 residues.

This sequence joins TRBV6-5 and TRBJ1-2; TRBD1 matches at 7 bases. The CDR3 runs to 13 residues. Per the germline V gene, CDR1 is MNHEY and CDR2 is SVGAGI. The J segment lost 5 bases and the V segment lost 4 bases, leaving 4 bases of the junction unmatched. The CDR3 reads CASSFETGYGYTF. CDR3 sequence (DNA): TGTGCCAGCAGTTTCGAGACAGGGTATGGCTACACCTTC.

In nucleotides, the CDR3 is TGTGCCAGCTCACCGCGGGGGGCCCCTATGGATGAGCAGTTCTTC. It encodes CASSPRGAPMDEQFF. The chain links TRBV18 to TRBJ2-1; 8 positions agree with TRBD2. CDR1 and CDR2 (germline): KGHSH, LQKENI. Trimming took 3 bases from V and 8 from J; bases not matched to a gene: 9. The CDR3 is 15 residues long.

The chain joins TRBV21-1 to TRBJ2-3; no DNA check was done on the table's D call, TRBD2. TRBV21-1 is recorded as a pseudogene. The CDR3 contains 16 residues. CDR3 sequence (DNA): TGTGCCAGCAGCAAAGAGGGCGGGGGGGCGGAAGATACGCAGTATTTT. Its protein is CASSKEGGGAEDTQYF.

CDR3 nucleotides: TGTGCCAGCAGTGGGGCAGGGAGAGCTTTCTTT. Translating it yields CASSGAGRAFF. The V gene is TRBV25-1, the J gene TRBJ1-1; TRBD1 might be the D (5 bases). The CDR3 consists of 11 residues. Germline lookup yields CDR1 MGHDK and CDR2 SYGVNS. V gave up 4 bases and J gave up 10 bases, with 10 bases separating them.

This chain uses TRBV5-8 with TRBJ2-3; no reliable D call. Trimming shortened V by 0 bases and J by 6 bases, and 8 bases separated the two germline ends. This CDR3 has 13 amino acids. The germline V gene encodes CDR1 SGHTS and CDR2 YDEGEE. DNA of the CDR3: TGTGCCAGCAGCTTGGGGGGTCCGGATACGCAGTATTTT. Encoded protein: CASSLGGPDTQYF.

This clone appeared a few times. CDR3 sequence: CASSYLIQEGYNEQFF. For the CDR3, the DNA is TGTGCCAGCAGCTACTTAATCCAGGAGGGATACAATGAGCAGTTCTTC. The chain combines TRBV11-2 with TRBJ2-1; tentative D call: TRBD2 (6 bases). CDR1 is SGHAT and CDR2 is FQNNGV in the germline V gene. The V end was cut by 4 bases, the J end by 4 bases, with 17 bases between. The length of the CDR3 is 16 residues.

CDR3: CASSLGASNTEAFF. Written as DNA, the CDR3 is TGTGCCAGCAGCTTGGGGGCCTCAAACACTGAAGCTTTCTTT. The gene calls are TRBV11-2 and TRBJ1-1; TRBD1 is a possible D gene (6 bases). Germline V lookup: CDR1 SGHAT, CDR2 FQNNGV. The V end was cut by 3 bases, the J end by 2 bases, with 10 bases between. This CDR3 contains 14 residues.

The chain joins TRBV6-1 to TRBJ1-4; the match to TRBD1 covers 8 bases. CDR1 is MNHNS and CDR2 is SASEGT in the germline V gene. V shed 4 bases and J 2 bases; nucleotides not matched to a gene: 6. The CDR3 has 16 residues. The DNA of the CDR3 is TGTGCCAGCAGTGGTGACAGGGGAACGACTAATGAAAAACTGTTTTTT. Translation: CASSGDRGTTNEKLFF.

This chain links TRBV6-6 with TRBJ1-1, with D uncertain. CDR1 and CDR2 from the germline V gene are MNHNY and SVGAGI (reference sequence). This CDR3 is built from 14 residues. Trimming took 8 bases from V and 4 from J, leaving 17 bases between them. The CDR3 is CASGEHRTSTEAFF. The CDR3 DNA reads as TGTGCCAGCGGGGAACATCGAACCTCCACTGAAGCTTTCTTT.

The V and J genes are TRBV27 and TRBJ2-7; TRBD1 aligns across 8 bases. CDR1 and CDR2 from the germline V gene are MNHEY and SMNVEV (reference sequence). V gave up 6 bases and J gave up 0 bases; unmatched junction bases: 4. CDR3 length: 14 residues. CDR3 loop: CASSRTGFSYEQYF. For the CDR3, the DNA is TGTGCCAGCAGCCGGACAGGGTTCTCCTACGAGCAGTACTTC.

V gene TRBV5-4 combines with J gene TRBJ1-1, with D uncertain. Per the germline V gene, CDR1 is SGHNT and CDR2 is YYREEE (reference sequence). This CDR3 region has 14 residues. The V and J ends lost 0 bases and 6 bases respectively, with 12 bases between them. This chain's CDR3 is CASSLEALAAEAFF. CDR3 DNA sequence: TGTGCCAGCAGCTTGGAGGCCCTCGCCGCTGAAGCTTTCTTT.